The source of this TCR beta chain is a study of T-cell reconstitution after alpha-beta-depleted transplantation in children. Study results and limitations: Hyperexpanded clones declined; after one year, newly produced T cells mostly supplied diversity.

In this sample, this clonotype turned up many times. Antigen specificity is unknown. The TCRbeta library was prepared with unique molecular identifiers. TCRdb reanalysed the PCR reads using MiXCR and keeps one entry per CDR3 protein. Among around 450,000 distinct CDR3 sequences listed, about 11% were seen once. The CDR3 extends over 18 amino acids. Unmatched junction bases numbered 7, after V lost 2 bases and J lost 1 base. The V gene is TRBV12-3 or TRBV12-4, the J gene TRBJ2-7; 14 nucleotides match TRBD2. This receptor was identified in a child aged 2-15 years with inherited bone marrow failure, due to receive a stem cell transplant. Sample: PBMCs, taken before TCRalphabeta/CD19-depleted stem cell transplant. This CDR3 reads CASSLRGLAGDRSYEQYF. CDR3 DNA sequence: TGTGCCAGCAGTTTAAGGGGACTAGCGGGAGACCGGTCCTACGAGCAGTACTTC.